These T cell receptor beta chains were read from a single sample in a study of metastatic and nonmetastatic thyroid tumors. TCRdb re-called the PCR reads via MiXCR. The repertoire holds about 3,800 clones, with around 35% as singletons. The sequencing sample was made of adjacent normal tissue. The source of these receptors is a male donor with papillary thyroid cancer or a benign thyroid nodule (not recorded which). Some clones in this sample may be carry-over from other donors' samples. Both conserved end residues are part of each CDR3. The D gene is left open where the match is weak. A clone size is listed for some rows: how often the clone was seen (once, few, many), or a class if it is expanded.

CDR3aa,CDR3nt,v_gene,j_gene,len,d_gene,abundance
CSAESQDRHTEAFF,TGCAGTGCTGAATCGCAGGACAGACACACTGAAGCTTTCTTT,TRBV20-1,TRBJ1-1,14,NA,few
CASSPGQAAGKLFF,TGTGCCAGCAGCCCGGGACAGGCGGCGGGCAAACTGTTTTTT,TRBV7-9,TRBJ1-4,14,TRBD1,NA
CASRPDSRPEAFF,TGTGCCAGCAGACCCGACAGTCGCCCTGAAGCTTTCTTT,TRBV12-3/TRBV12-4,TRBJ1-1,13,NA,NA
CASSLTRDSGTKFF,TGTGCCAGCAGCTTAACTAGGGATAGTGGGACCAAGTTCTTC,TRBV7-3,TRBJ2-1,14,NA,NA
CASRPAQGWQFF,TGTGCCAGCAGACCCGCCCAGGGCTGGCAGTTCTTC,TRBV6-1,TRBJ2-1,12,NA,few
CASSSWDRAGYTF,TGTGCCAGCAGCTCCTGGGACAGGGCTGGCTACACCTTC,TRBV5-6,TRBJ1-2,13,TRBD1,NA
CASSLGLVIGELFF,TGCGCCAGCAGCTTGGGTCTAGTCATCGGGGAGCTGTTTTTT,TRBV5-1,TRBJ2-2,14,NA,NA
CSARGVVKTQYF,TGCAGTGCTAGAGGAGTTGTGAAGACCCAGTACTTT,TRBV20-1,TRBJ2-5,12,NA,NA
CASRSSGNTIYF,TGTGCCAGCAGGTCATCTGGAAACACCATATATTTT,TRBV6-1,TRBJ1-3,12,NA,few
CASSLSWTGAYGYTF,TGTGCCAGCAGCTTAAGTTGGACAGGGGCCTATGGCTACACCTTC,TRBV7-2,TRBJ1-2,15,TRBD1,NA
CASSHPGQPYSEQFF,TGCGCCAGCAGCCATCCGGGACAGCCATACAGTGAGCAGTTCTTC,TRBV5-1,TRBJ2-1,15,TRBD1,NA
CASSHSGRGSEQYF,TGTGCCAGCAGTCATAGCGGGAGGGGTAGCGAGCAGTACTTC,TRBV12-3/TRBV12-4,TRBJ2-7,14,TRBD2,few
CSADRGRTEAFF,TGCAGTGCAGACAGGGGAAGAACTGAAGCTTTCTTT,TRBV20-1,TRBJ1-1,12,TRBD1,NA
CASSVGLAGEGSSYNEQFF,TGTGCCAGCAGTGTGGGACTAGCGGGAGAGGGGTCCTCCTACAATGAGCAGTTCTTC,TRBV2,TRBJ2-1,19,TRBD2,NA
CASSRSGTQPSYEQYF,TGTGCCAGCAGTAGATCCGGGACACAACCTTCCTACGAGCAGTACTTC,TRBV28,TRBJ2-7,16,NA,few
CASSFYGDEKLFF,TGCGCCAGCAGCTTCTACGGGGATGAAAAACTGTTTTTT,TRBV5-1,TRBJ1-4,13,NA,NA
CASSLVAASSYNSPLHF,TGCGCCAGCAGCTTGGTGGCAGCGAGCTCCTATAATTCACCCCTCCACTTT,TRBV5-1,TRBJ1-6,17,NA,large
CASSEGNGYTF,TGTGCCAGCAGTGAGGGGAATGGCTACACCTTC,TRBV2,TRBJ1-2,11,NA,few
CASSFPLAGTDTQYF,TGTGCCAGCAGTTTCCCTCTAGCGGGCACAGATACGCAGTATTTT,TRBV28,TRBJ2-3,15,TRBD2,large
CASSLSPTWTEAFF,TGTGCCAGCAGTTTATCCCCCACTTGGACTGAAGCTTTCTTT,TRBV27,TRBJ1-1,14,NA,NA
CASSEIVYVHEQFF,TGTGCCAGCAGTGAAATAGTATACGTCCATGAGCAGTTCTTC,TRBV6-1,TRBJ2-1,14,NA,NA
CASSPQAGRTDTQYF,TGTGCCAGCAGCCCCCAAGCGGGACGCACAGATACGCAGTATTTT,TRBV11-2,TRBJ2-3,15,TRBD2,NA
CASLVTTHNEQFF,TGTGCCAGCTTAGTTACTACCCACAATGAGCAGTTCTTC,TRBV18,TRBJ2-1,13,NA,NA
CASSIGDRNTGANVLTF,TGTGCCAGTAGTATAGGGGACAGGAATACTGGGGCCAACGTCCTGACTTTC,TRBV19,TRBJ2-6,17,TRBD1,few
CASSSKTYEQYF,TGTGCCAGCAGTTCAAAGACCTACGAGCAGTACTTC,TRBV27,TRBJ2-7,12,NA,few
CASSSRTYEQYF,TGTGCCAGCAGTTCGCGGACCTACGAGCAGTACTTC,TRBV27,TRBJ2-7,12,NA,few
CASTDREGEAFF,TGTGCCAGCACCGACAGGGAAGGGGAAGCTTTCTTT,TRBV7-9,TRBJ1-1,12,TRBD1,few
CASSPWTGGRGTEAFF,TGTGCCAGCAGTCCATGGACAGGGGGTCGAGGGACTGAAGCTTTCTTT,TRBV6-1,TRBJ1-1,16,TRBD1,few
CASSQVGGSGYTF,TGTGCCAGCAGCCAAGTAGGGGGCAGTGGCTACACCTTC,TRBV3-1,TRBJ1-2,13,TRBD1,NA
CASSFLSVGQNTGDLFF,TGTGCCAGCAGTTTCTTAAGTGTGGGACAGAACACCGGGGATCTGTTTTTT,TRBV28,TRBJ2-2,17,TRBD1,few
CASSMVAGGPDTQYF,TGTGCCAGTAGTATGGTAGCGGGAGGCCCAGATACGCAGTATTTT,TRBV19,TRBJ2-3,15,TRBD2,NA
CASSFGTGSEQYF,TGTGCCAGCAGTTTTGGGACAGGGTCCGAGCAGTACTTC,TRBV6-2/TRBV6-3,TRBJ2-7,13,TRBD1,NA